This TCR beta chain was profiled in a study of blood T cell repertoires in COVID-19. The protocol was immunoSEQ multiplex PCR, while the TCRdb copy is restricted to in-frame clones and leaves out a portion. Among over 200,000 clones listed, under 90% were seen once. There are 14 residues in the CDR3. V lost 5 bases to trimming and J lost 3 bases; unmatched junction nucleotides: 4. From germline, CDR1 is SGHTA and CDR2 FQGNSA. The TCR originated in a woman of 80 years or more with active or convalescent COVID-19. The chain recombines TRBV7-2 with TRBJ2-7; 10 nucleotides align to TRBD1. The material sequenced was peripheral blood. CDR3 residues: CASSPGTGDYEQYF. The CDR3 DNA sequence: TGTGCCAGCAGCCCAGGGACAGGGGACTACGAGCAGTACTTC.